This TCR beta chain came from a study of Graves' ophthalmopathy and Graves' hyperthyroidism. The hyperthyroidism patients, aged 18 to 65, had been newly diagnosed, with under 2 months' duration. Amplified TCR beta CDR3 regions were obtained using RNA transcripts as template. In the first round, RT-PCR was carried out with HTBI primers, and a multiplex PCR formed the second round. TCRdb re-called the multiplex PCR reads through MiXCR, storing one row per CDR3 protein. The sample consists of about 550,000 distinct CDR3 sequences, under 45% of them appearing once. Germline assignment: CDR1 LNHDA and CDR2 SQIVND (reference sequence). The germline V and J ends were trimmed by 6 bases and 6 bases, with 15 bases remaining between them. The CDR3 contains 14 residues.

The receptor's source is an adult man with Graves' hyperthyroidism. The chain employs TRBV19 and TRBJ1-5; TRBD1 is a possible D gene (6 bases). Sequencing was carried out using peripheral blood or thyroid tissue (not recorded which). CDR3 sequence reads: CASSITGYGQPQHF. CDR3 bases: TGTGCCAGTAGCATAACAGGGTACGGTCAGCCCCAGCATTTT.